A selection of T cell receptor beta chains follows, all from one sample in a study of cytomegalovirus exposure and HLA in healthy donors. Sequencing used immunoSEQ multiplex PCR; TCRdb keeps in-frame clones, though not all of them. This table has under 150,000 clones, about 79% appearing once. Sequencing was done on a sample of PBMCs. All receptors come from a male donor in good health and CMV-seronegative. Each CDR3 is given with its conserved first and last residue. A D gene is named only where the DNA matches it firmly. Rows may omit the clone size; those that give it use once, few, many or a size class.

j_call: TRBJ1-2; v_call: TRBV6-5; d_call: .; clone_size: .; cdr3_aa: CASSYGQLYGYTF; cdr3_nt: TGTGCCAGCAGTTACGGGCAGCTCTATGGCTACACCTTC
j_call: TRBJ2-7; v_call: TRBV27; d_call: .; clone_size: .; cdr3_aa: CASSLVGRDTYEQYF; cdr3_nt: TGTGCCAGCAGTTTAGTGGGCAGGGACACCTACGAGCAGTACTTC
j_call: TRBJ2-1; v_call: TRBV7-3; d_call: TRBD2; clone_size: .; cdr3_aa: CASSLVPGLAGGQAYNEQFF; cdr3_nt: TGTGCCAGCAGCTTAGTTCCGGGACTAGCGGGAGGGCAGGCCTACAATGAGCAGTTCTTC
j_call: TRBJ2-5; v_call: TRBV6-1; d_call: TRBD1; clone_size: .; cdr3_aa: CASSGLGQGEETQYF; cdr3_nt: TGTGCCAGCAGTGGCCTAGGACAGGGTGAGGAGACCCAGTACTTC
j_call: TRBJ1-1; v_call: TRBV11-3; d_call: .; clone_size: .; cdr3_aa: CASSPRGNTEAFF; cdr3_nt: TGTGCCAGCAGCCCAAGGGGGAACACTGAAGCTTTCTTT
j_call: TRBJ2-7; v_call: TRBV6-4; d_call: TRBD1; clone_size: few; cdr3_aa: CASTGTGGVYEQYF; cdr3_nt: TGTGCCAGTACCGGGACAGGGGGCGTATACGAGCAGTACTTC
j_call: TRBJ2-2; v_call: TRBV5-1; d_call: TRBD1; clone_size: .; cdr3_aa: CASSPGTGTYWAGELFF; cdr3_nt: TGCGCCAGCAGTCCCGGGACAGGGACGTATTGGGCCGGGGAGCTGTTTTTT
j_call: TRBJ2-7; v_call: TRBV20-1; d_call: .; clone_size: once; cdr3_aa: CSALGIGEQYF; cdr3_nt: TGCAGTGCACTAGGTATCGGCGAGCAGTACTTC
j_call: TRBJ2-1; v_call: TRBV5-5; d_call: TRBD2; clone_size: .; cdr3_aa: CASSLAASGRAYLPNEQFF; cdr3_nt: TGTGCCAGCAGCTTAGCAGCTAGCGGGAGGGCCTATTTACCCAATGAGCAGTTCTTC
j_call: TRBJ2-5; v_call: TRBV6-1; d_call: .; clone_size: .; cdr3_aa: CASIVPGLRTETQYF; cdr3_nt: TGTGCCAGCATTGTCCCGGGACTCCGGACCGAGACCCAGTACTTC
j_call: TRBJ2-2; v_call: TRBV7-2; d_call: TRBD1; clone_size: .; cdr3_aa: CASSSGQKGTGELFF; cdr3_nt: TGTGCCAGCAGCTCGGGACAGAAGGGGACCGGGGAGCTGTTTTTT
j_call: TRBJ1-1; v_call: TRBV7-3; d_call: .; clone_size: .; cdr3_aa: CASSAGLNTEAFF; cdr3_nt: TGTGCCAGCAGCGCAGGGTTGAACACTGAAGCTTTCTTT
j_call: TRBJ1-1; v_call: TRBV30; d_call: .; clone_size: .; cdr3_aa: CAWSDKPAEAFF; cdr3_nt: TGTGCCTGGAGCGATAAGCCTGCTGAAGCTTTCTTT
j_call: TRBJ1-2; v_call: TRBV30; d_call: .; clone_size: .; cdr3_aa: CALLLLYGYTF; cdr3_nt: TGTGCCCTCCTCCTCCTTTATGGCTACACCTTC
j_call: TRBJ2-5; v_call: TRBV12-5; d_call: .; clone_size: .; cdr3_aa: CASGLRQAPNLEETQYF; cdr3_nt: TGTGCTAGTGGTCTCCGACAGGCCCCGAATCTTGAAGAGACCCAGTACTTC
j_call: TRBJ2-7; v_call: TRBV11-2; d_call: TRBD1; clone_size: .; cdr3_aa: CASNRGQWGREQYF; cdr3_nt: TGTGCCAGCAATAGGGGACAGTGGGGTCGCGAGCAGTACTTC
j_call: TRBJ1-5; v_call: TRBV6-5; d_call: .; clone_size: .; cdr3_aa: CASKAGPNQPQHF; cdr3_nt: TGTGCCAGCAAGGCAGGGCCCAATCAGCCCCAGCATTTT
j_call: TRBJ1-2; v_call: TRBV27; d_call: .; clone_size: .; cdr3_aa: CASALGGGEGYTF; cdr3_nt: TGTGCCAGTGCCTTAGGGGGGGGCGAAGGCTACACCTTC
j_call: TRBJ2-7; v_call: TRBV4-1; d_call: TRBD2; clone_size: .; cdr3_aa: CASSQYGLAAYEQYF; cdr3_nt: TGCGCCAGCAGCCAATACGGACTAGCGGCCTACGAGCAGTACTTC
j_call: TRBJ2-7; v_call: TRBV12-5; d_call: TRBD1; clone_size: few; cdr3_aa: CASGLGAPAGGEQYF; cdr3_nt: TGTGCTAGTGGTTTGGGGGCCCCCGCAGGGGGCGAGCAGTACTTC
j_call: TRBJ1-5; v_call: TRBV29-1; d_call: .; clone_size: .; cdr3_aa: CSVGGVNQPQHF; cdr3_nt: TGCAGCGTGGGGGGGGTAAATCAGCCCCAGCATTTT
j_call: TRBJ2-3; v_call: TRBV4-2; d_call: TRBD2; clone_size: .; cdr3_aa: CASTLTPSGGGSDTQYF; cdr3_nt: TGTGCCAGCACCTTAACCCCTAGCGGGGGGGGGTCAGATACGCAGTATTTT
j_call: TRBJ1-1; v_call: TRBV9; d_call: TRBD1; clone_size: few; cdr3_aa: CASSPRTGVEAFF; cdr3_nt: TGTGCCAGCAGCCCACGGACAGGCGTTGAAGCTTTCTTT
j_call: TRBJ2-7; v_call: TRBV7-2; d_call: TRBD2; clone_size: .; cdr3_aa: CASSLPGLAGLSYEQYF; cdr3_nt: TGTGCCAGCAGCCTCCCCGGACTAGCGGGGCTCTCCTACGAGCAGTACTTC
j_call: TRBJ2-5; v_call: TRBV10-3; d_call: TRBD1; clone_size: .; cdr3_aa: CAISGPGQGQETQYF; cdr3_nt: TGTGCCATCAGTGGACCGGGACAGGGGCAAGAGACCCAGTACTTC
j_call: TRBJ1-1; v_call: TRBV12-5; d_call: .; clone_size: .; cdr3_aa: CASVLGRVHTEAFF; cdr3_nt: TGTGCTAGTGTGCTAGGTCGGGTTCACACTGAAGCTTTCTTT
j_call: TRBJ1-2; v_call: TRBV5-4; d_call: .; clone_size: .; cdr3_aa: CASSDDSYGYTF; cdr3_nt: TGTGCCAGCAGTGACGACAGCTATGGCTACACCTTC
j_call: TRBJ1-2; v_call: TRBV9; d_call: TRBD1; clone_size: .; cdr3_aa: CASSPGQSNYGYTF; cdr3_nt: TGTGCCAGCAGCCCGGGACAGTCTAACTATGGCTACACCTTC
j_call: TRBJ2-7; v_call: TRBV23-1; d_call: .; clone_size: .; cdr3_aa: CASSQLQGMGPYEQYF; cdr3_nt: TGCGCCAGCAGTCAATTACAGGGAATGGGCCCCTACGAGCAGTACTTC
j_call: TRBJ2-2; v_call: TRBV5-1; d_call: .; clone_size: .; cdr3_aa: CASGLATNTGELFF; cdr3_nt: TGCGCCAGCGGTTTGGCAACGAACACCGGGGAGCTGTTTTTT
j_call: TRBJ1-1; v_call: TRBV30; d_call: .; clone_size: few; cdr3_aa: CAWSDYTGTEAFF; cdr3_nt: TGTGCCTGGAGTGACTACACCGGCACTGAAGCTTTCTTT
j_call: TRBJ2-7; v_call: TRBV5-1; d_call: TRBD2; clone_size: .; cdr3_aa: CASSSTGTSGGYEQYF; cdr3_nt: TGCGCCAGCAGCTCGACCGGGACTAGCGGGGGGTACGAGCAGTACTTC
j_call: TRBJ2-3; v_call: TRBV12-5; d_call: .; clone_size: .; cdr3_aa: CATTTGLPDTQYF; cdr3_nt: TGTGCTACGACAACAGGGCTCCCAGATACGCAGTATTTT
j_call: TRBJ1-4; v_call: TRBV4-1; d_call: TRBD1; clone_size: .; cdr3_aa: CASSHPMTGTGRWRNEKLFF; cdr3_nt: TGCGCCAGCAGCCATCCCATGACCGGGACAGGGAGATGGAGGAATGAAAAACTGTTTTTT
j_call: TRBJ1-1; v_call: TRBV5-1; d_call: TRBD1; clone_size: .; cdr3_aa: CASSGVGPDREAFF; cdr3_nt: TGCGCCAGCTCGGGGGTAGGGCCGGACAGGGAAGCTTTCTTT
j_call: TRBJ2-5; v_call: TRBV7-9; d_call: .; clone_size: .; cdr3_aa: CSSGTGKETQYF; cdr3_nt: TGTTCCAGCGGGACAGGAAAAGAGACCCAGTACTTC
j_call: TRBJ1-1; v_call: TRBV19; d_call: .; clone_size: .; cdr3_aa: CASNQGRPEAFF; cdr3_nt: TGTGCCAGTAATCAGGGGCGCCCTGAAGCTTTCTTT
j_call: TRBJ1-5; v_call: TRBV9; d_call: .; clone_size: few; cdr3_aa: CASSVAGGPQHF; cdr3_nt: TGTGCCAGCAGCGTAGCCGGCGGGCCCCAGCATTTT
j_call: TRBJ2-1; v_call: TRBV5-4; d_call: TRBD2; clone_size: .; cdr3_aa: CASSLVGSGGLQDEQFF; cdr3_nt: TGTGCCAGCAGCTTGGTGGGTAGCGGGGGGCTCCAGGATGAGCAGTTCTTC
j_call: TRBJ1-2; v_call: TRBV5-8; d_call: .; clone_size: few; cdr3_aa: CASSFVDGYTF; cdr3_nt: TGTGCCAGCAGCTTTGTCGATGGCTACACCTTC
j_call: TRBJ1-6; v_call: TRBV5-1; d_call: .; clone_size: .; cdr3_aa: CASSVNREGSPLHF; cdr3_nt: TGCGCCAGCAGCGTTAACAGGGAGGGCTCACCCCTCCACTTT
j_call: TRBJ2-7; v_call: TRBV10-1; d_call: TRBD2; clone_size: .; cdr3_aa: CASSEGSGGTHEQYF; cdr3_nt: TGCGCCAGCAGTGAAGGGTCGGGAGGAACCCACGAGCAGTACTTC
j_call: TRBJ2-3; v_call: TRBV19; d_call: .; clone_size: .; cdr3_aa: CASSIGDTQYF; cdr3_nt: TGTGCCAGTAGTATCGGAGATACGCAGTATTTT
j_call: TRBJ2-7; v_call: TRBV7-2; d_call: TRBD1; clone_size: .; cdr3_aa: CASSLGQGRYEQYF; cdr3_nt: TGTGCCAGCAGCTTAGGACAGGGGAGATACGAGCAGTACTTC
j_call: TRBJ1-1; v_call: TRBV5-1; d_call: TRBD1; clone_size: few; cdr3_aa: CASSLGRTGANTEAFF; cdr3_nt: TGCGCCAGCAGCTTGGGCAGGACAGGGGCGAACACTGAAGCTTTCTTT
j_call: TRBJ1-1; v_call: TRBV6-6; d_call: .; clone_size: few; cdr3_aa: CASSYGPEAFF; cdr3_nt: TGTGCCAGCAGTTACGGGCCTGAAGCTTTCTTT
j_call: TRBJ1-2; v_call: TRBV7-2; d_call: TRBD1; clone_size: few; cdr3_aa: CASSPDRGGYGYPF; cdr3_nt: TGTGCCAGCAGCCCGGACAGGGGTGGGTATGGCTACCCCTTC
j_call: TRBJ1-4; v_call: TRBV5-6; d_call: TRBD1; clone_size: .; cdr3_aa: CASSLVAGGHEKLFF; cdr3_nt: TGTGCCAGCAGCTTGGTTGCAGGGGGCCATGAAAAACTGTTTTTT
j_call: TRBJ1-2; v_call: TRBV5-1; d_call: TRBD1; clone_size: .; cdr3_aa: CASSLTTGGGRYGYTF; cdr3_nt: TGCGCCAGCAGCTTAACGACAGGGGGGGGACGCTATGGCTACACCTTC
j_call: TRBJ1-6; v_call: TRBV5-6; d_call: TRBD1; clone_size: once; cdr3_aa: CASSSTPGQGRTPLHF; cdr3_nt: TGTGCCAGCAGCTCTACTCCGGGACAGGGTAGGACACCCCTCCACTTT
j_call: TRBJ2-3; v_call: TRBV4-1; d_call: .; clone_size: .; cdr3_aa: CASSHEPTLRTQYF; cdr3_nt: TGCGCCAGCAGCCATGAGCCGACTTTGCGTACGCAGTATTTT
j_call: TRBJ1-2; v_call: TRBV2; d_call: TRBD1; clone_size: .; cdr3_aa: CASSKGQGNYGYTF; cdr3_nt: TGTGCCAGCAGCAAAGGACAGGGAAACTATGGCTACACCTTC
j_call: TRBJ1-1; v_call: TRBV6-5; d_call: TRBD1; clone_size: .; cdr3_aa: CASSTSTGLRTEAFF; cdr3_nt: TGTGCCAGCAGTACCTCGACAGGGCTAAGGACTGAAGCTTTCTTT